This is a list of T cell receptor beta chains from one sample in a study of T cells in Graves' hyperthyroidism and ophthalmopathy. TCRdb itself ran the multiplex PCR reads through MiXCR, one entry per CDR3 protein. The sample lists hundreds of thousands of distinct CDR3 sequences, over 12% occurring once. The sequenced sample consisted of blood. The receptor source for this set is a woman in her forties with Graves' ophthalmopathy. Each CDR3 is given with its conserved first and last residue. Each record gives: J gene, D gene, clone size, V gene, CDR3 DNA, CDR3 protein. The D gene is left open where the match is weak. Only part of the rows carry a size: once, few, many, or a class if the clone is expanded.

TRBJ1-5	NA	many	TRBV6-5	TGTGCCAGCGGATCCAGGGGACATGGCAATCAGCCCCAGCATTTT	CASGSRGHGNQPQHF
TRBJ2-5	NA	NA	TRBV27	TGTGCCAGCAGAACAGGGTGGGGAGGGGAGACCCAGTACTTC	CASRTGWGGETQYF
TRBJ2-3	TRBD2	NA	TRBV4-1	TGCGCCAGCAGCCAAACTAGCGGCACAGATACGCAGTATTTT	CASSQTSGTDTQYF
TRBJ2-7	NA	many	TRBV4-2	TGTGCCAGCAGCCTTCCCGGGCCACTAAACTGGCAGTACTTC	CASSLPGPLNWQYF
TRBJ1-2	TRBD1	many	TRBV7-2	TGTGCCAGCAGTTCAACCCAGGGACAGGTCTATGGCTACACCTTC	CASSSTQGQVYGYTF
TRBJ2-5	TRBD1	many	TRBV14	TGTGCCAGCAGCCGAGAGGACAGGGAAGAGACCCAGTACTTC	CASSREDREETQYF
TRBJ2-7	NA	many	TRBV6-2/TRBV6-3	TGTGCCAGCACTCTGACAGTCTCCTACGAGCAGTACTTC	CASTLTVSYEQYF
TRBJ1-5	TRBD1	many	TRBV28	TGTGCCAGCAGTTTGAGCACAGGGGGGCGGCAGCCCCAGCATTTT	CASSLSTGGRQPQHF
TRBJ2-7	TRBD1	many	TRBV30	TGTGCCTGGAGTGTTGGGGCAGGGGGCTACGAGCAGTACTTC	CAWSVGAGGYEQYF
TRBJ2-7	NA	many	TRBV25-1	TGTGCCAGCAGTGAATATGGATCCTACGAGCAGTACTTC	CASSEYGSYEQYF
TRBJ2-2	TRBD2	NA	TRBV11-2	TGTGCCAGCAGCTTATTTGCGGGAGGGCTGTCCACCGGGGAGCTGTTTTTT	CASSLFAGGLSTGELFF
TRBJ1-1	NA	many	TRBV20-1	TGCAGTGCTAGAAAACGTCCATGTTCCAGGCGGGGCACTGAAGCTTTCTTT	CSARKRPCSRRGTEAFF
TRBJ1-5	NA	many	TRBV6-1	TGTGCCAGCAGTGTTGACCGGCCCCAGCATTTT	CASSVDRPQHF
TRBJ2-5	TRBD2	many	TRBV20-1	TGCAGTACTAGGACTAGCGGGAGGGGGGAGACCCAGTACTTC	CSTRTSGRGETQYF
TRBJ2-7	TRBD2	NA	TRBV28	TGTGCCAGCAAACCCGGCGGGAGGGCTCGCGAGCAGTACTTC	CASKPGGRAREQYF
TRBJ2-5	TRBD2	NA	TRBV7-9	TGTGCCAGCAGCTTGGGCGGGAGGGAGAAAGAGACCCAGTACTTC	CASSLGGREKETQYF
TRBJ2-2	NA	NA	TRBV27	TGTGCCAGCAGTCTGCAGTACTCGAACACCGGGGAGCTGTTTTTT	CASSLQYSNTGELFF
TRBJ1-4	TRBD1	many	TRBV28	TGTGCCAGCCTGAAGACAGGGGGCAATGAAAAACTGTTTTTT	CASLKTGGNEKLFF
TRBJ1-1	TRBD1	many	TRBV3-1	TGTGCCAGCAGCCGGGGACAGGTGACTGAAGCTTTCTTT	CASSRGQVTEAFF
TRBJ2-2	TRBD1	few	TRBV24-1	TGTGCCACCAGTGATTCCCGGCGACAGGGGAACACCGGGGAGCTGTTTTTT	CATSDSRRQGNTGELFF
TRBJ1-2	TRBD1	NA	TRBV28	TGTGCCAGCAGTTCCCCGGACAGGGCTAGGGGCTACACCTTC	CASSSPDRARGYTF
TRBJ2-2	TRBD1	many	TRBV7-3	TGTGCCAGCAGCTCCGACAGGGTAACCGGGGAGCTGTTTTTT	CASSSDRVTGELFF
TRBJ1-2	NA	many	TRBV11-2	TGTGCCAGCAGCTTACAAGGTGACAGGAGGCTCAGAGGCTACACCTTC	CASSLQGDRRLRGYTF
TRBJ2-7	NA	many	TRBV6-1	TGTGCCAGCAGTGAACAGGGCAGGGAGAACGAGCAGTACTTC	CASSEQGRENEQYF
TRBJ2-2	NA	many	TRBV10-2	TGCGCCAGCAGTGAGACCGGCCCCGCGAACACCGGGGAGCTGTTTTTT	CASSETGPANTGELFF
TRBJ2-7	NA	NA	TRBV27	TGTGCCAGCGCCCAACAGATGGGACACTCACTAGCGTCTTCCTACGAGCAGTACTTC	CASAQQMGHSLASSYEQYF
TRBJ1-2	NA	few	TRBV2	TGTGCCAGCAGACCTCCTTTTTTGAGGAACTATGGCTACACCTTC	CASRPPFLRNYGYTF